Following are 18 T cell receptor beta chains from one sample sequenced in a study of blood T cells in healthy people across ages. Through a sample-barcoded 5' primer and a J-beta primer mix, a second PCR was run for roughly 6 to 11 cycles. In TCRdb, the 5' RACE reads were re-called with MiXCR into one record per CDR3 protein. The sample lists around 2 million distinct CDR3 sequences; 30% to 40% were seen once. Sequenced: blood. The receptors originated from a human donor in good health.

This clonotype has ten or more counts. The J gene is TRBJ2-1, the V gene TRBV20-1, with TRBD2 as a possible D gene (6 bases). Trimming took off 4 bases at V and 5 bases at J, with 12 bases between the two ends. The germline CDR1 and CDR2 sequences are DFQATT and SNEGSKA (reference sequence). The CDR3 runs to 13 residues. The CDR3 nucleotides read TGCAGTGCTACCGGGACTCCAGACAATGAGCAGTTCTTC. Its translation is CSATGTPDNEQFF.

This clonotype occurred a few times. The V gene is TRBV5-1, the J gene TRBJ2-3, with 9 bases that match TRBD2. The V segment lost 3 bases and the J segment 9 bases; nucleotides outside the gene matches: 17. This CDR3 region has 17 residues. Germline CDR1 reads SGHRS; CDR2 reads YFSETQ. The CDR3 loop is CASSSPWGAGGRSTQYF. The DNA for the CDR3 is TGCGCCAGCAGCTCTCCTTGGGGAGCGGGGGGAAGGAGCACGCAGTATTTT. Full variable domain (remainder filled in from reference TRBV5-1 and TRBJ2-3): KAGVTQTPRYLIKTRGQQVTLSCSPISGHRSVSWYQQTPGQGLQFLFEYFSETQRNKGNFPGRFSGRQFSNSRSEMNVSTLELGDSALYLCASSSPWGAGGRSTQYFGPGTRLTVL.

This clonotype came up a few times. V is TRBV10-3 and J is TRBJ2-1; D is unclear. CDR1 ENHRY and CDR2 SYGVKD come from the germline V gene. V dropped 3 bases and J dropped 8 bases, with 8 bases sitting between them. The CDR3 extends over 12 amino acids. CDR3 region: CAISDGSDEQFF. In DNA form, the CDR3 reads TGTGCCATCAGTGATGGGTCGGATGAGCAGTTCTTC.

This rearrangement joins TRBV30 to TRBJ1-2; no reliable D call. This CDR3 has 14 amino acids. V was trimmed by 3 bases and J by 1 base, leaving 12 bases between them. CDR1 and CDR2 (germline): GTSNPN, SVGIG (reference sequence). In DNA form, the CDR3 reads TGTGCCTGGAGCTACAGTGCCGATAACTATGGCTACACCTTC. Translating gives CAWSYSADNYGYTF.

The chain uses TRBV12-3 or TRBV12-4 and TRBJ1-1, with a tentative D call TRBD1 (5 bases). The CDR3 has 13 amino acids. V was shortened by 3 bases and J by 4 bases, with 9 bases between the two germline ends. CDR3 sequence (DNA): TGTGCCAGCAGTTTTCACGGGGGCACTGAAGCTTTCTTT. Protein: CASSFHGGTEAFF.

This clonotype was counted between two and nine times. The chain recombines TRBV20-1 with TRBJ2-5; tentative D call: TRBD1 (7 bases). V shed 0 bases and J shed 4 bases, with 15 bases lying between them. Germline V gene data show CDR1 as DFQATT and CDR2 as SNEGSKA (reference sequence). The length of the CDR3 is 15 residues. The CDR3 loop reads CSARDGGTARETQYF. The CDR3 DNA follows: TGCAGTGCTAGAGACGGAGGGACAGCTAGAGAGACCCAGTACTTC.

The gene calls are TRBV5-1 and TRBJ2-5; TRBD2 matches at 12 bases. The CDR3 loop spans 16 amino acids. Germline V gene sequence: CDR1 SGHRS, CDR2 YFSETQ. With V trimmed by 4 bases and J by 1 base, 5 bases remained unmatched. DNA for the CDR3: TGCGCCAGCAGCGACGGGACTAGCGGGTTCCAAGAGACCCAGTACTTC. Translation: CASSDGTSGFQETQYF.

The chain employs TRBV7-6 and TRBJ1-1; no clear D gene. Germline CDR1 SGHVS, CDR2 FNYEAQ. Deletions cut 1 base from V and 6 bases from J, with 12 bases between. The CDR3 has 14 residues. The CDR3 region is CASSLGLESAEAFF. CDR3 bases: TGTGCCAGCAGCTTAGGACTTGAGTCTGCTGAAGCTTTCTTT.

This clonotype was seen a handful of times. The genes are TRBV12-3 or TRBV12-4 and TRBJ2-3; no reliable D call. V dropped 8 bases and J dropped 6 bases, with 18 bases sitting between them. The CDR3 is 14 amino acids. The CDR3 protein is CASGSPDEVDTQYF. The DNA of the CDR3 is TGTGCCAGCGGGTCCCCGGACGAGGTGGATACGCAGTATTTT.

About this clonotype itself: A far larger clone is off by one base, so a read error is likely. V gene TRBV7-8 combines with J gene TRBJ2-5; D may be TRBD1 (6 bases). The CDR3 has 13 residues. V was shortened by 5 bases and J by 2 bases, with 9 bases between the two germline ends. CDR1 SGHVS and CDR2 FQNEAQ come from the germline V gene. The CDR3 is CASSHGQQETQYF. The CDR3, as DNA: TGTGCCAGCAGCCACGGACAGCAAGAGACCCAGTACTTC. The entire variable domain, with the rest obtained from reference TRBV7-8 and TRBJ2-5, is as follows: GAGVSQSPRYKVAKRGQDVALRCDPISGHVSLFWYQQALGQGPEFLTYFQNEAQLDKSGLPSDRFFAERPEGSVSTLKIQRTQQEDSAVYLCASSHGQQETQYFGPGTRLLVL.

This clonotype has more than one count but fewer than ten. V gene TRBV7-3 combines with J gene TRBJ2-5; D ambiguous. The germline gives CDR1 SGHTA, CDR2 FQGTGA. The CDR3 runs to 15 residues. V gave up 4 bases and J gave up 1 base, with 13 bases separating them. In DNA, the CDR3 is TGTGCCAGCAGCTCAGAACGTAGGTCCCAAGAGACCCAGTACTTC. Translated, it gives CASSSERRSQETQYF.

This clonotype was recorded a few times. Relative to the germline gene, one junction end is altered; a read error may explain this. The chain employs TRBV30 and TRBJ2-5, with D perhaps being TRBD1 or TRBD2 (5 bases each). The CDR3 consists of 13 residues. Per the germline V gene, CDR1 is GTSNPN and CDR2 is SVGIG (reference sequence). The CDR3 region has the DNA TGTGCCTGGAGTGTTGGGGGTCAAGAGGCCCAGTACTTC. Translation gives CAWSVGGQEAQYF.

The chain is built from TRBV4-2 and TRBJ1-1; D perhaps matches TRBD1 (5 bases). The germline V and J ends were trimmed by 3 bases and 6 bases, with 14 bases remaining between them. CDR3 size: 14 residues. Germline V gives CDR1 LGHNA, CDR2 YNFKEQ. CDR3 in amino acids: CASSQDRGSAEAFF. Here the CDR3 DNA reads TGTGCCAGCAGCCAGGATCGGGGGTCGGCTGAAGCTTTCTTT.

The rearrangement links TRBV2 to TRBJ2-7; TRBD2 aligns across 8 bases. In germline, CDR1 is SNHLY, CDR2 FYNNEI. V trimming: 6 bases; J trimming: 7 bases; junction bases outside the gene matches: 11. The CDR3 is 14 amino acids. This chain's CDR3 is CASSGGAGYNEQYF. CDR3 DNA sequence: TGTGCCAGCAGCGGGGGGGCCGGGTACAATGAGCAGTACTTC.

The chain couples TRBV7-3 to TRBJ2-1; maybe TRBD2 (6 bases). The germline V gene has CDR1 SGHTA and CDR2 FQGTGA. V was trimmed by 5 bases and J by 4 bases, leaving 27 bases between them. This CDR3 has 19 amino acids. Written as DNA, the CDR3 is TGTGCCAGCAGCCTTCCTGGGAAGGCGGGTGGAGGGATTTACAATGAGCAGTTCTTC. Protein product: CASSLPGKAGGGIYNEQFF. The full variable domain, in which reference TRBV7-3 and TRBJ2-1 provide the parts outside the CDR3, is GAGVSQTPSNKVTEKGKYVELRCDPISGHTALYWYRQSLGQGPEFLIYFQGTGAADDSGLPNDRFFAVRPEGSVSTLKIQRTERGDSAVYLCASSLPGKAGGGIYNEQFFGPGTRLTVL.

Only a few counts were recorded for this clonotype. The rearrangement uses TRBV20-1 and TRBJ2-1; 12 bases are a match to TRBD2. The trim removed 6 bases at V and 5 bases at J, leaving 2 bases unmatched. The CDR3 runs to 13 residues. The germline gives CDR1 DFQATT, CDR2 SNEGSKA (reference sequence). For the CDR3, the DNA is TGCAGTGCAAGACTAGCGGGGGACAATGAGCAGTTCTTC. It is translated as CSARLAGDNEQFF.

The V gene is TRBV5-1, the J gene TRBJ2-1; D is ambiguous. V was pared by 0 bases and J by 8 bases, with 24 bases between. The CDR3 consists of 18 residues. The germline CDR1 and CDR2 sequences are SGHRS and YFSETQ. The CDR3 spells CASSLAAFWASEQDEQFF. The CDR3, as DNA: TGCGCCAGCAGCTTGGCCGCGTTTTGGGCTAGTGAGCAGGATGAGCAGTTCTTC.

This clonotype was counted a few times. The chain employs TRBV5-5 and TRBJ1-1; the D is unclear. V was trimmed by 3 bases and J by 2 bases, leaving 11 bases between them. In germline, CDR1 is SGHKS, CDR2 YYEKEE (reference sequence). The CDR3 consists of 14 residues. The chain's CDR3 is CASSYDTDNTEAFF. The CDR3 DNA is TGTGCCAGCAGCTATGACACTGACAACACTGAAGCTTTCTTT.